Listed below are T cell receptor beta chains from one sample, sequenced in a study of Ad26.COV2.S vaccination and SARS-CoV-2 variants. The assay was immunoSEQ multiplex PCR, and TCRdb's table has in-frame clones only and misses some. Of about 39,000 clones detected, 65% to 90% appear once; the ten largest clones hold less than 60%. Sequenced material: peripheral blood, taken after recovery from COVID-19. The receptor source for this set is a human donor who had recovered from COVID-19. CDR3s include the opening cysteine and the closing phenylalanine or tryptophan. The D gene is left open where the match is weak. A row's size may be missing; if present it is once, few, many or a size class.

.,.,TRBJ2-5,TRBV11-3,TGTGCCAGCAGCCCTAGGGGGGGAGAGACCCAGTACTTC,CASSPRGGETQYF
once,.,TRBJ1-6,TRBV19,TGTGCCAGTAGGCCTTCAGACCGCCAGGGGAATCCTAATTCACCCCTCCACTTT,CASRPSDRQGNPNSPLHF
.,TRBD1,TRBJ1-4,TRBV14,TGTGCCAGCAGCCAAGTAGGGTCAGGGGGCCCTGAAAAACTGTTTTTT,CASSQVGSGGPEKLFF
.,.,TRBJ2-5,TRBV20-1,TGCAGTGCTAGTACCCTTAGGGACAGCGGGGAGACCCAGTACTTC,CSASTLRDSGETQYF
.,.,TRBJ2-7,TRBV10-3,TGTGCCATAGGGGAAGGGGGTTCCTACGAGCAGTACTTC,CAIGEGGSYEQYF
few,TRBD2,TRBJ2-1,TRBV15,TGTGCCACCAACGCAGGGAGCGGGATTTACAATGAGCAGTTCTTC,CATNAGSGIYNEQFF
.,.,TRBJ2-5,TRBV9,TGTGCCAGCAGCGTAGGCAGGGGAGGAGGAGAGACCCAGTACTTC,CASSVGRGGGETQYF
few,.,TRBJ1-2,TRBV6-1,TGTGCCAGCAGTGAATTGTATACGGGAGAATATGGCTACACCTTC,CASSELYTGEYGYTF
.,TRBD1,TRBJ2-3,TRBV9,TGTGCCAGCAGCGGACAGGGGCGGGATACGCAGTATTTT,CASSGQGRDTQYF
once,TRBD2,TRBJ2-1,TRBV24-1,TGTGCCACCAGTAGGCTAGCGGGAGGGGATTACAATGAGCAGTTCTTC,CATSRLAGGDYNEQFF
.,TRBD1,TRBJ2-3,TRBV7-7,TGTGCCAGCAGCCCCGGGACAGGAGGCACAGATACGCAGTATTTT,CASSPGTGGTDTQYF
.,.,TRBJ2-2,TRBV7-9,TGTGCCAGCAGCTTAGCGGCAGGGGACGGGGAGCTGTTTTTT,CASSLAAGDGELFF
once,TRBD1,TRBJ1-2,TRBV18,TGTGCCAGCTCACCATTTAGGACAGGGGGCGACTATGGCTACACCTTC,CASSPFRTGGDYGYTF
.,.,TRBJ1-5,TRBV19,TGTGCCAGTAGTATGCAGGATAGCAATCAGCCCCAGCATTTT,CASSMQDSNQPQHF
.,.,TRBJ1-1,TRBV7-9,TGTGCCAGCACCGGCAGAAACACTGAAGCTTTCTTT,CASTGRNTEAFF
.,.,TRBJ1-1,TRBV7-9,TGTGCCAGCAGCTTAGAGGGAGCTGAAGCTTTCTTT,CASSLEGAEAFF
few,.,TRBJ1-3,TRBV5-1,TGCGCCAGCAGCTTACAGGGAGTCTCTGGAAACACCATATATTTT,CASSLQGVSGNTIYF
few,.,TRBJ1-2,TRBV28,TGTGCCAGCATCGCGGGCTCCTATGGCTACACCTTC,CASIAGSYGYTF